This T cell receptor beta chain was documented in a study of response to subunit inactivated influenza vaccine. TCRdb fed the RT-PCR reads into MiXCR, producing one record per CDR3 protein. The data hold about 570,000 distinct CDR3 sequences, with approximately 10% observed a single time. The CDR3 extends over 15 amino acids. Per germline, CDR1 MNHEY and CDR2 SMNVEV (reference sequence). V was clipped by 3 bases and J by 7 bases, with 15 bases between them. This clonotype was seen more than once but under ten times. This same sample was also part of a study on T cells expressing NK-cell markers. That source adds: In generating TCR beta cDNA, 5'RACE template switching with UMIs was used. Sorted CD3+CD56-NKG2C+, CD3+CD56+NKG2C+ and CD3+CD56+NKG2C- T cells supplied the TCR beta repertoires.

The chain uses TRBV27 and TRBJ2-2, with D possibly called TRBD1 or TRBD2 (5 bases each). This TCR came from a man between 45 and 60 years old who received an inactivated influenza vaccine. This specimen consisted of PBMCs from blood, obtained on the day of vaccination. DNA for the CDR3: TGTGCCAGCAGTTTGGGCAGGGCGGGTTACGGGGAGCTGTTTTTT. Encoded protein: CASSLGRAGYGELFF.